This TCR beta chain was sequenced for a study of blood T cells in healthy people across ages. Germline lookup yields CDR1 SGHTA and CDR2 FQGNSA. V shed 5 bases and J 7 bases; nucleotides not matched to a gene: 7. The CDR3 is made up of 15 amino acids. The authors ran a second PCR of roughly 6 to 12 cycles using a sample-barcoded 5' primer and a J-beta primer mix. Each CDR3 protein gets one entry after TCRdb re-called the 5' RACE reads with MiXCR. The top ten hold more than 35% of the sample, which has approximately 690,000 distinct CDR3 sequences, roughly 53% seen once. The TCR was taken from a man aged 55 to 69 in good health. This chain joins TRBV7-2 and TRBJ2-1, with TRBD2 matching over 11 bases. The sample comprised blood. The CDR3 DNA reads as TGTGCCAGCAGCAAGGGGATAGCGGGGGGGAATGAGCAGTTCTTC. This sequence encodes CASSKGIAGGNEQFF.